The 14 T cell receptor beta chains reported below all come from one sample, sequenced in a study of post-analysis software for immune sequencing data. Study results and limitations: Compared with controls, patients had more of roughly 5 TRBV segments, including TRBV5-6, TRBV5-1 and TRBV20-1.

Incorporated into the TCR beta cDNA libraries were unique molecular identifiers, which served to reduce PCR and sequencing biases. TCRdb processed the PCR reads anew with MiXCR; each CDR3 protein has one entry. The data hold 650,000 to 850,000 distinct CDR3 sequences, with about 57% observed a single time. These receptors lack a known antigen. The sequencing sample was made of blood. Every receptor here comes from a girl aged 10-17 years with multiple sclerosis.

The chain links TRBV20-1 to TRBJ1-2; possibly TRBD1 for D (5 bases). V was clipped by 6 bases and J by 4 bases, with 15 bases between them. This CDR3 has 13 amino acids. Germline CDR1 reads DFQATT; CDR2 reads SNEGSKA (reference sequence). Here the CDR3 reads CSARRGRSYGYTF. CDR3 sequence (DNA): TGCAGTGCCAGGAGGGGCAGGAGCTATGGCTACACCTTC.

This clonotype was seen more than once but under ten times. The CDR3, as DNA: TGCAGCGCCTACAGGAGGAGCTCCTACAATGAGCAGTTCTTC. It is translated as CSAYRRSSYNEQFF. This chain uses TRBV29-1 with TRBJ2-1; D may be TRBD1 or TRBD2 (5 bases each). From germline, CDR1 is SQVTM and CDR2 ANQGSEA. The CDR3 is 14 residues long. V was pared by 7 bases and J by 0 bases, with 13 bases between.

The count of this clonotype is one. The chain links TRBV5-1 to TRBJ2-4, with D unclear. This CDR3 contains 13 residues. The germline gives CDR1 SGHRS, CDR2 YFSETQ. Deletions cut 0 bases from V and 2 bases from J, with 3 bases between. The CDR3 reads CASSLVTKNIQYF. The CDR3 bases are TGCGCCAGCAGCTTGGTAACCAAAAACATTCAGTACTTC.

This sequence joins TRBV6-5 and TRBJ1-1; the D gene is possibly TRBD1 (5 bases). Between the trimmed V and J ends, which lost 5 bases and 0 bases, there was a span of 13 bases. The CDR3 loop spans 15 amino acids. Looked up from germline, CDR1 is MNHEY and CDR2 is SVGAGI. CDR3 bases: TGTGCCAGCAGTCCTACGACAGCCTTGAACACTGAAGCTTTCTTT. Encoded protein: CASSPTTALNTEAFF.

The gene calls are TRBV2 and TRBJ2-5; no clear D gene. The CDR3 is made up of 11 amino acids. V shed 8 bases and J shed 4 bases, with 8 bases lying between them. Germline-derived CDR1 and CDR2 are SNHLY and FYNNEI. This CDR3 reads CASEYRETQYF. For the CDR3, the DNA is TGTGCCAGCGAGTACCGAGAGACCCAGTACTTC.

The chain is built from TRBV5-6 and TRBJ2-5, with D hard to call. Near its end, the DNA agrees better with TRBJ2-7, so the J call may be wrong. The CDR3 extends over 14 amino acids. The germline CDR1 and CDR2 sequences are SGHDT and YYEEEE. DNA for the CDR3: TGTGCCAGCAGCTTGGATCTTAGAGTGGTCGAGCAGTACTTC. Amino acid sequence: CASSLDLRVVEQYF.

The chain uses TRBV4-2 and TRBJ2-1, with 10 bases aligning to TRBD2. From germline, CDR1 is LGHNA and CDR2 YNFKEQ. The CDR3 covers 15 residues. V lost 6 bases, J lost 8 bases, and 10 bases stayed unmatched. For the CDR3, the DNA is TGTGCCAGCAGGCCATCTAGCGGGAGTGGTCATGAGCAGTTCTTC. It codes for CASRPSSGSGHEQFF.

This clonotype was observed many times. V is TRBV7-9 and J is TRBJ2-7; D is uncertain. The ends were cut back, 5 bases at V and 2 bases at J, with 4 bases in the middle. CDR1 SEHNR and CDR2 FQNEAQ come from the germline V gene (reference sequence). This CDR3 has 11 amino acids. CDR3: CASSETYEQYF. The CDR3 region has the DNA TGTGCCAGCAGCGAGACCTACGAGCAGTACTTC.

This chain links TRBV2 with TRBJ2-4; no definite D call. V was pared by 6 bases and J by 8 bases, with 11 bases between. Germline CDR1 reads SNHLY; CDR2 reads FYNNEI. This CDR3 contains 12 residues. The CDR3 coding sequence is TGTGCCAGCAGGGAACCCCTTGACATTCAGTACTTC. This encodes CASREPLDIQYF.

The chain uses TRBV3-1 and TRBJ2-1; D might be TRBD2 (6 bases). V gave up 2 bases and J gave up 12 bases, with 14 bases separating them. CDR1 LGHDT and CDR2 YNNKEL come from the germline V gene (reference sequence). The CDR3 has 13 residues. CDR3 loop: CASSQPGLKVQFF. Here the CDR3 DNA reads TGTGCCAGCAGCCAACCGGGACTCAAGGTGCAGTTCTTC.

The chain is built from TRBV4-1 and TRBJ1-4, with TRBD1 identical over 10 bases. The V gene end was trimmed by 1 base and the J gene end by 8 bases; junction bases not matched to a gene: 10. The length of the CDR3 is 17 residues. Germline CDR1 reads MGHRA; CDR2 reads YSYEKL. CDR3 nucleotide sequence: TGCGCCAGCAGCCAAGGACAGGGGGCGGGGGTTGGGGAAAAACTGTTTTTT. It is translated as CASSQGQGAGVGEKLFF.

This chain connects TRBV12-3 or TRBV12-4 to TRBJ2-3, with D unresolved. This CDR3 region has 13 residues. V was shortened by 6 bases and J by 6 bases, with 13 bases between the two germline ends. DNA of the CDR3: TGTGCCAGCAGACCAGTACCAGCGGATACGCAGTATTTT. Translation gives CASRPVPADTQYF.

The CDR3 spells CASKASAGPGNIQYF. The CDR3 region has the DNA TGTGCCAGCAAGGCTAGCGCCGGGCCTGGAAACATTCAGTACTTC. The chain links TRBV2 to TRBJ2-4, with TRBD2 as a possible D gene (6 bases). The ends were cut back, 7 bases at V and 6 bases at J, with 19 bases in the middle. This CDR3 has 15 amino acids. Germline assignment: CDR1 SNHLY and CDR2 FYNNEI.

This clonotype was counted ten times or more. J is TRBJ2-5 and V is TRBV10-3; D is ambiguous. Germline-derived CDR1 and CDR2 are ENHRY and SYGVKD. The length of the CDR3 is 12 residues. Trimming removed 1 base from V and 4 bases from J, with 4 bases in between. The CDR3 loop is CAISEWGETQYF. The CDR3, as DNA: TGTGCCATCAGTGAGTGGGGAGAGACCCAGTACTTC.